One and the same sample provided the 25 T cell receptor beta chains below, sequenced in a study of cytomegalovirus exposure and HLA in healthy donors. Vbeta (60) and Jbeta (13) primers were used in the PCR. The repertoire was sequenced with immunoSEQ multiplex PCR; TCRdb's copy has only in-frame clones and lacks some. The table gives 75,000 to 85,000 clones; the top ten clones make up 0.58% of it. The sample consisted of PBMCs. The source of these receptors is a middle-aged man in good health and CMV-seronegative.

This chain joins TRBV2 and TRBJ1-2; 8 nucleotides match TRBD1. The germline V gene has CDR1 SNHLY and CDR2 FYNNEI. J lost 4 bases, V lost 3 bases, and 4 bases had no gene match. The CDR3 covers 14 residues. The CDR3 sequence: CASSDGTGGYGYTF. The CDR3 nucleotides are TGTGCCAGCAGTGACGGGACAGGAGGCTATGGCTACACCTTC.

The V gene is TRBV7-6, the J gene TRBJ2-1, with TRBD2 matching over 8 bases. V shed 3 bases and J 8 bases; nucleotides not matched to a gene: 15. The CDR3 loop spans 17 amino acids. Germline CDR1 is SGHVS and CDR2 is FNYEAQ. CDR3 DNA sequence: TGTGCCAGCAGCTTCCTAATTGCGGGGGGCCTGGAAGATGAGCAGTTCTTC. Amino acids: CASSFLIAGGLEDEQFF.

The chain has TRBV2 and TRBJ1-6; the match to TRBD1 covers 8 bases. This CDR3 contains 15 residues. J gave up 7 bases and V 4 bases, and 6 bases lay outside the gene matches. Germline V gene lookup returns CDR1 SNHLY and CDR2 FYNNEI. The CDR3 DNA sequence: TGTGCCAGCAGTGGGACGGGACAGGACAATTCACCCCTCCACTTT. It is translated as CASSGTGQDNSPLHF. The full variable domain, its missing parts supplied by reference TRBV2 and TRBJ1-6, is EPEVTQTPSHQVTQMGQEVILRCVPISNHLYFYWYRQILGQKVEFLVSFYNNEISEKSEIFDDQFSVERPDGSNFTLKIRSTKLEDSAMYFCASSGTGQDNSPLHFGNGTRLTVT.

Here the CDR3 DNA reads TGTGCCAGCAGCTTAGCGCCAGGCAGGTCCACTAGCACAGATACGCAGTATTTT. Translating it yields CASSLAPGRSTSTDTQYF. The chain recombines TRBV7-6 with TRBJ2-3; D gene uncertain. Trimming took 0 bases from V and 0 from J, leaving 16 bases between them. Per germline, CDR1 SGHVS and CDR2 FNYEAQ. The CDR3 spans 18 residues.

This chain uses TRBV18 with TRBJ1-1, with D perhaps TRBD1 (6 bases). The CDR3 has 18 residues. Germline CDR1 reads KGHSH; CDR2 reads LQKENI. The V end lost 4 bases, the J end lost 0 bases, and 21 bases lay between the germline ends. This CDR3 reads CASSLHAPGAPLNTEAFF. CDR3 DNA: TGTGCCAGCTCACTTCACGCCCCAGGGGCCCCACTGAACACTGAAGCTTTCTTT.

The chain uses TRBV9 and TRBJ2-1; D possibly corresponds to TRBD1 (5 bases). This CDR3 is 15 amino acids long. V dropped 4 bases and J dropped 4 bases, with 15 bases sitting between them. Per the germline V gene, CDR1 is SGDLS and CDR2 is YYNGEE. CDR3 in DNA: TGTGCCAGCAGCCCTTCTCTGGACACATACAATGAGCAGTTCTTC. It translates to CASSPSLDTYNEQFF.

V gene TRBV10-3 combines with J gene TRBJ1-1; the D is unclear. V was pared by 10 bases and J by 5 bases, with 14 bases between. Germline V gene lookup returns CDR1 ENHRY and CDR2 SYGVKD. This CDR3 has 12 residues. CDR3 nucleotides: TGTGCCACTTCGGGTCTGGCAACTGAAGCTTTCTTT. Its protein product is CATSGLATEAFF.

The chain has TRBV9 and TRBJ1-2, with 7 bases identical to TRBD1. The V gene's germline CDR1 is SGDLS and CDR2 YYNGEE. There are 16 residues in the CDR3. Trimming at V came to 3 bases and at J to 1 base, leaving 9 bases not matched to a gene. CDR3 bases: TGTGCCAGCAGCGCCCAACCAGGGACAGTTAACTATGGCTACACCTTC. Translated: CASSAQPGTVNYGYTF.

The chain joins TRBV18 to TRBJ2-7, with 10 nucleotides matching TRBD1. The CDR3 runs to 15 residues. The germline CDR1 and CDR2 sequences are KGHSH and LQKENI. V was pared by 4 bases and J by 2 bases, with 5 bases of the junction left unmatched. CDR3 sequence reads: CASSLGGQGTYEQYF. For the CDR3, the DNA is TGTGCCAGCTCACTCGGGGGACAGGGGACCTACGAGCAGTACTTC.

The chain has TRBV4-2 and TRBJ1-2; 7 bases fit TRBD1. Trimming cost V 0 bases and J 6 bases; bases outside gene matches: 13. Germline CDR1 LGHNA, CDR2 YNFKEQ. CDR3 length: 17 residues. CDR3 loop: CASSQDGRPDRDHGYTF. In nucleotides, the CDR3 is TGTGCCAGCAGCCAAGACGGACGCCCAGACAGGGACCATGGCTACACCTTC.

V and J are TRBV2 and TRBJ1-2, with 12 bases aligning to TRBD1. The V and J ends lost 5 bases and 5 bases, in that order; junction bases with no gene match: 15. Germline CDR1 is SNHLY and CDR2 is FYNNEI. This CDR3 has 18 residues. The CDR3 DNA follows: TGTGCCAGCAGTCTAACTAAGGTGGGACAGGGGGCCAAATATGGCTACACCTTC. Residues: CASSLTKVGQGAKYGYTF.

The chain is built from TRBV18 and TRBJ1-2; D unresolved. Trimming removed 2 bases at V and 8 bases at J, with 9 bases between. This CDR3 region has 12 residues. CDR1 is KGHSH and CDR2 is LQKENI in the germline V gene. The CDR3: CASSPDSGGYTF. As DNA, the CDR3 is TGTGCCAGCTCACCAGACTCGGGGGGCTACACCTTC. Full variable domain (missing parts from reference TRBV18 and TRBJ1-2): NAGVMQNPRHLVRRRGQEARLRCSPMKGHSHVYWYRQLPEEGLKFMVYLQKENIIDESGMPKERFSAEFPKEGPSILRIQQVVRGDSAAYFCASSPDSGGYTFGSGTRLTVV.

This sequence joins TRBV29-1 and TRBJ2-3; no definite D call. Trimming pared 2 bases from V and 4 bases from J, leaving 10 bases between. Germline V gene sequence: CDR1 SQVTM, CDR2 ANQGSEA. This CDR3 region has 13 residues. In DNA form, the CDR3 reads TGCAGCGTTGAATTTGGGCTCGCAGATACGCAGTATTTT. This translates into CSVEFGLADTQYF.

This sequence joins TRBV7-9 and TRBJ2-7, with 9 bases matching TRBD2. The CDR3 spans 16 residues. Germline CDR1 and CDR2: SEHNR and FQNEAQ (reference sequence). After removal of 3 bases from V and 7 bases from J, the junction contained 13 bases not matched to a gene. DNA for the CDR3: TGTGCCAGCAGCTTTGGTAGCGGGGGCCCCGGGGGTGAGCAGTACTTC. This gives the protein CASSFGSGGPGGEQYF.

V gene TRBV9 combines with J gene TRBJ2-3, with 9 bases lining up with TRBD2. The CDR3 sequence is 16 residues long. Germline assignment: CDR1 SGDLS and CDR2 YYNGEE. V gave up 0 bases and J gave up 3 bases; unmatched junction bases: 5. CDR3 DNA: TGTGCCAGCAGCGTAGTGGGCGGGGGGGCGACAGATACGCAGTATTTT. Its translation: CASSVVGGGATDTQYF.

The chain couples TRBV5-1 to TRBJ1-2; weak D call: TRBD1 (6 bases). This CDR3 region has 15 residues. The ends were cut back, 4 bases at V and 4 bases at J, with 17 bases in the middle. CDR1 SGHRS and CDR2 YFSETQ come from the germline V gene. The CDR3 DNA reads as TGCGCCAGCAGCCAAGGACAGCAACAGGCCTATGGCTACACCTTC. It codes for CASSQGQQQAYGYTF.

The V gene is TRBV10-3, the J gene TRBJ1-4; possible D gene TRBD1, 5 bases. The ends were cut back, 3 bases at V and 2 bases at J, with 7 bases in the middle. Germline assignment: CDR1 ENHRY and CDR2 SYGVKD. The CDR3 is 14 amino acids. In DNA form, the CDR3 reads TGTGCCATCAGTGACAGGGTCACTAATGAAAAACTGTTTTTT. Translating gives CAISDRVTNEKLFF.

CDR3 coding DNA: TGTGCCAGCAGTGACTACAAAACTACAGGGGGCAATGAGCAGTTCTTC. Encoded protein: CASSDYKTTGGNEQFF. The V and J genes are TRBV28 and TRBJ2-1; 8 bases are shared with TRBD1. V was clipped by 5 bases and J by 6 bases; unmatched bases: 12. The CDR3 has 16 residues. Germline values: CDR1 MDHEN, CDR2 SYDVKM.

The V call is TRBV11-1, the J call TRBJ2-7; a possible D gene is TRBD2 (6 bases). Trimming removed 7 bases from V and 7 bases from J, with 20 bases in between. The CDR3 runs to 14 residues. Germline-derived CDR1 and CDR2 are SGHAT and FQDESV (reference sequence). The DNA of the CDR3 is TGTGCCAGCAACCTCGGGACTGCGACGGGGGAGCAGTACTTC. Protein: CASNLGTATGEQYF.

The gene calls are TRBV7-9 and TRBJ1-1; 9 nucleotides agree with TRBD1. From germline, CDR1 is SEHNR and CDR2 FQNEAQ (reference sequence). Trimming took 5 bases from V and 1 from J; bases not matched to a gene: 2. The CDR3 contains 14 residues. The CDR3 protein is CASSAGQGNTEAFF. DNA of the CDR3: TGTGCCAGCAGCGCGGGACAGGGGAACACTGAAGCTTTCTTT.

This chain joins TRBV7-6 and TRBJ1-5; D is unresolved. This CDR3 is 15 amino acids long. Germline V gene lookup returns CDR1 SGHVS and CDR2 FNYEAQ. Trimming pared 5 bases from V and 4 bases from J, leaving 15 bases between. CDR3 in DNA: TGTGCCAGCAGCCAGTATTCTGGGCTAAATCAGCCCCAGCATTTT. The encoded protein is CASSQYSGLNQPQHF.

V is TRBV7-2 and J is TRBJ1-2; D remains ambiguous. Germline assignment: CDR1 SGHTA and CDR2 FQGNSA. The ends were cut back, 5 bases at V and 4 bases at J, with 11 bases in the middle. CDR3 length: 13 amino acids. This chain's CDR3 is CASSPPAGYGYTF. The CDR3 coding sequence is TGTGCCAGCAGCCCCCCGGCAGGCTATGGCTACACCTTC.

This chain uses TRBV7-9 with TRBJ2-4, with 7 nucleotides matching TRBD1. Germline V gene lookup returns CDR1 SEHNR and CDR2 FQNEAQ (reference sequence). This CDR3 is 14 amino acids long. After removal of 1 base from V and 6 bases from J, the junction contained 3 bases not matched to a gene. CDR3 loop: CASSLGQGVNIQYF. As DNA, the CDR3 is TGTGCCAGCAGCTTAGGACAGGGCGTAAACATTCAGTACTTC. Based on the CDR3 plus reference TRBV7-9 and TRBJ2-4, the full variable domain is DTGVSQNPRHKITKRGQNVTFRCDPISEHNRLYWYRQTLGQGPEFLTYFQNEAQLEKSRLLSDRFSAERPKGSFSTLEIQRTEQGDSAMYLCASSLGQGVNIQYFGAGTRLSVL.

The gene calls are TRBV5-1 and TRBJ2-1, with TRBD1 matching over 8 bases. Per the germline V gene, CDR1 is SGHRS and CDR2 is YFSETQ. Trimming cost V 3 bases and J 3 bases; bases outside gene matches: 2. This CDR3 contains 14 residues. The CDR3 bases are TGCGCCAGCAGCTCGGGACAGGTCTACAATGAGCAGTTCTTC. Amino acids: CASSSGQVYNEQFF.

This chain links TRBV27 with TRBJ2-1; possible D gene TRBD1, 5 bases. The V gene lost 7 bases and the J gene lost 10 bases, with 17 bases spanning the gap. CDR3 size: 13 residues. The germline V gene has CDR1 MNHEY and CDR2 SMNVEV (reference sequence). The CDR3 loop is CASNPAINREQFF. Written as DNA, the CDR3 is TGTGCCAGCAACCCGGCCATTAACAGGGAGCAGTTCTTC.